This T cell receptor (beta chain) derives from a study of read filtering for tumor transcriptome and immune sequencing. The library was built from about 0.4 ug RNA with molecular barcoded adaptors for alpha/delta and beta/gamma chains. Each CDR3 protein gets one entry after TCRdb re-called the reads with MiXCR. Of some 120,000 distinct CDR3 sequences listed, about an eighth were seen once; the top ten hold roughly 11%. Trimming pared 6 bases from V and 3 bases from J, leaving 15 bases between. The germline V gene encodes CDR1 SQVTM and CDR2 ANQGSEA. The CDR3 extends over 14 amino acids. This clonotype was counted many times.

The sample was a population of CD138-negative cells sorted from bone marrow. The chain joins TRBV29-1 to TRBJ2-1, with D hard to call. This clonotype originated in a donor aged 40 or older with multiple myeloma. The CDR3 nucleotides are TGCAGCGTCCGTCGGGCGGCCAACTACAATGAGCAGTTCTTC. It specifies CSVRRAANYNEQFF.